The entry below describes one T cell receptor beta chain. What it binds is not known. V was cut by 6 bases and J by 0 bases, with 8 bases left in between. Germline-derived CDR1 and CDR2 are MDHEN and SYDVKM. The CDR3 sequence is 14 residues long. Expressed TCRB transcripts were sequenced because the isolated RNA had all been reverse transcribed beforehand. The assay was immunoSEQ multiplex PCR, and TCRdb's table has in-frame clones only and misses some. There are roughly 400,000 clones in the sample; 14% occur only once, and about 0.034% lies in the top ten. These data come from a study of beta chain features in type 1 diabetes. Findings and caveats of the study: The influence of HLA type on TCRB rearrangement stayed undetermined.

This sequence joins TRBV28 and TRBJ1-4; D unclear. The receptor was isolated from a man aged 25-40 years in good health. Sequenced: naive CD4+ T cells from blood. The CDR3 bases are TGTGCCAGCAGGGACTCCGCAACTAATGAAAAACTGTTTTTT. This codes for CASRDSATNEKLFF.